The 8 T cell receptor beta chains below were found in one sample sequenced in a study of chemoradiotherapy in HPV16-positive cancers (dated by TCRdb to the early 2020s). To prepare the library, the immunoSEQ multiplex PCR assay was applied. The clones in this table, taken by TCRdb from immuneACCESS, are in-frame only. Not every clone is retained; where verified, under half of the shortfall comes from an unresolved V gene, and the cause of the rest is unknown. In this sample the table shows some 1,300 clones, 80% to 90% of which occur a single time. The ten largest clones represent around 15% of the sample. Source: tumor tissue, taken from a patient who underwent chemoradiotherapy. These receptors were collected from a human donor with HPV-associated anogenital cancer.

This clone was detected a few times. CDR3: CASSAGGYGYTF. CDR3 DNA: TGTGCCAGCAGCGCAGGGGGCTATGGCTACACCTTC. This chain links TRBV7-9 with TRBJ1-2, with 7 bases lining up with TRBD1. Looked up from germline, CDR1 is SEHNR and CDR2 is FQNEAQ (reference sequence). The CDR3 runs 12 residues. J was trimmed by 4 bases and V by 5 bases; bases with no gene match: 1.

This clone is large within its sample. The CDR3 sequence is CAISVGVGYGYTF. As DNA, the CDR3 is TGTGCCATCAGTGTGGGGGTGGGCTATGGCTACACCTTC. This chain links TRBV10-3 with TRBJ1-2; weak D call: TRBD1 (5 bases). The CDR3 consists of 13 residues. V was cut by 4 bases and J by 4 bases, with 10 bases left in between. Per germline, CDR1 ENHRY and CDR2 SYGVKD.

This sequence joins TRBV27 and TRBJ2-5, with TRBD2 matching 7 bases. V shed 4 bases and J 4 bases; nucleotides not matched to a gene: 12. The CDR3 is 16 residues long. Germline-derived CDR1 and CDR2 are MNHEY and SMNVEV (reference sequence). The CDR3: CASSWGEGRGRETQYF. Here the CDR3 DNA reads TGTGCCAGCAGTTGGGGGGAGGGTAGGGGCAGAGAGACCCAGTACTTC.

The genes are TRBV11-3 and TRBJ2-3, with TRBD2 identical over 7 bases. The trim removed 4 bases at V and 3 bases at J, leaving 13 bases unmatched. In germline, CDR1 is SGHNT, CDR2 YENEEA. There are 17 residues in the CDR3. The CDR3 protein is CASSSKGRVAGTDTQYF. Here the CDR3 DNA reads TGTGCCAGCAGCTCCAAGGGGAGGGTCGCGGGAACAGATACGCAGTATTTT.

The chain is built from TRBV5-1 and TRBJ2-5; perhaps TRBD2 as D (6 bases). The CDR3 loop spans 15 amino acids. Trimming cost V 4 bases and J 2 bases, with 15 bases left between them. Germline CDR1 reads SGHRS; CDR2 reads YFSETQ. The CDR3 nucleotides are TGCGCCAGCAGCAAAAGACTAGTTGGGCAAGAGACCCAGTACTTC. It yields the protein CASSKRLVGQETQYF.

The gene calls are TRBV4-3 and TRBJ2-7; 8 bases match TRBD2. Per the germline V gene, CDR1 is LGHNA and CDR2 is YSLEER. V dropped 4 bases and J dropped 7; count of bases not matched to a gene: 12. The CDR3 is 15 amino acids. CDR3 DNA sequence: TGCGCCAGCAGCCCACGCACTAGCGGAGATGGGGAGCAGTACTTC. Translation gives CASSPRTSGDGEQYF.

CDR3 nucleotides: TGTGCCAGCAGATCTGGAGATACGCAGTATTTT. Protein product: CASRSGDTQYF. The chain uses TRBV11-2 and TRBJ2-3; no definite D call. The CDR3 runs to 11 residues. Germline values: CDR1 SGHAT, CDR2 FQNNGV. The V and J ends lost 6 bases and 5 bases respectively, with 6 bases between them.

This clone was observed a handful of times. The chain joins TRBV14 to TRBJ1-1; D is perhaps TRBD1 (5 bases). From germline, CDR1 is SGHDN and CDR2 FVKESK. Trimming removed 4 bases from V and 1 base from J, with 10 bases in between. The CDR3 runs to 14 residues. The CDR3 sequence: CASSPLDRNTEAFF. DNA for the CDR3: TGTGCCAGCAGCCCCCTAGACAGGAACACTGAAGCTTTCTTT.